This TCR beta chain was found in a study of cytomegalovirus exposure and HLA in healthy donors. The method was immunoSEQ multiplex PCR; TCRdb's version includes in-frame clones alone and lacks a portion of them. Of around 62,000 clones listed, about 89% are singletons. The CDR3 loop spans 17 amino acids. Trimming removed 0 bases at V and 1 base at J, with 13 bases between. Germline V gene data show CDR1 as LNHNV and CDR2 as YYDKDF (reference sequence). J is TRBJ1-5 and V is TRBV15, with unresolved D. The sequenced sample was PBMCs. The TCR was taken from a woman between 18 and 29 years old in good health and CMV-seronegative. CDR3 sequence reads: CATSRDRRAVSNQPQHF. As DNA, the CDR3 is TGTGCCACCAGCAGAGATAGGAGGGCTGTAAGCAATCAGCCCCAGCATTTT.